This T cell receptor (beta chain) comes out of a study of shared clonotypes between healthy human individuals. Positive CCR7 selection of CD45RO-negative cells yielded the naive CD8 cells, and terminally differentiated effector memory CD45RA+ cells were excluded. The study drew all its donors from Caucasian adults living in Nashville, Tennessee. As regards this clone: Its specificity is not known.

Measured with immunoSEQ multiplex PCR; TCRdb has only the in-frame clones, and not every one. This repertoire shows about 600,000 clones, roughly 98% found once; its top ten account for 0.25% to 0.35%. General study results and limits: Richness estimates generally favored naive over memory subsets. Tissues were not sampled, only blood, and their repertoires likely differ.

The J segment lost 2 bases and the V segment lost 4 bases, leaving 3 bases of the junction unmatched. Looked up from germline, CDR1 is SGHAT and CDR2 is FQNNGV. The CDR3 is 15 amino acids. The receptor was isolated from a man aged 30-40 years in good health. The chain has TRBV11-2 and TRBJ2-7; 12 nucleotides line up with TRBD2. Sequenced material: naive CD8+ T cells sorted from blood. In DNA, the CDR3 is TGTGCCAGCAGCTCCTGGACTAGCGGGACCTACGAGCAGTACTTC. This translates into CASSSWTSGTYEQYF.